Reported below is one TCR beta chain. Its antigen is currently unknown. The CDR3 is 13 residues long. Trimming removed 0 bases from V and 6 bases from J, with 10 bases in between. Germline assignment: CDR1 DFQATT and CDR2 SNEGSKA (reference sequence). The sample originates from a study of blood T cells in healthy people across ages. Study results and caveats: Strong correlation existed between TCR beta diversity and naive T cell percentage.

The use of a sample-barcoded 5' primer and a J-beta primer mix characterized a second PCR of roughly 6 to 11 cycles. Tags on each cDNA molecule came from a template-switch adaptor with 12 random nucleotides. MiXCR, run by TCRdb on the 5' RACE reads, gives a single entry per CDR3 protein. The sample shows roughly 1,300,000 distinct CDR3 sequences, roughly 59% of them seen only once. Each sample had at least 6.5 million PBMCs isolated. This sequence was found in a man in his late teens or twenties in good health. Input material: blood. The J gene is TRBJ2-3, the V gene TRBV20-1; D is undetermined. CDR3 DNA sequence: TGCAGTGCTAGAGAGTACGTGGCTGATACGCAGTATTTT. As protein: CSAREYVADTQYF.